This T cell receptor beta chain was observed in a study of cytomegalovirus exposure and HLA in healthy donors. Study-level background: Of the donors genotyped, approximately 410 in all, 65% to 90% fell in the Caucasian-associated ancestry cluster.

The length of the CDR3 is 18 residues. Germline V lookup: CDR1 PRHDT, CDR2 FYEKMQ (reference sequence). Trimming took off 5 bases at V and 5 bases at J, with 26 bases between the two ends. Primers included in the PCR were 60 Vbeta and 13 Jbeta primers. Measured with immunoSEQ multiplex PCR; TCRdb has only the in-frame clones, and not every one. The data contain about 130,000 clones, roughly 79% of them singletons. The chain has TRBV13 and TRBJ2-3; possibly TRBD1 for D (5 bases). Sequencing was performed on PBMCs. This TCR derives from a woman aged 40 to 55 in good health and CMV-seronegative. The DNA of the CDR3 is TGTGCCAGCAGCCCTGGGTTGAGGTCTCTCAAAAGGGGAGATACGCAGTATTTT. It codes for CASSPGLRSLKRGDTQYF.